The 30 T cell receptor beta chains listed next were all sequenced from one sample in a study of PD-L1 blockade in urothelial cancer. The time point: pretreatment peripheral blood. Using immunoSEQ multiplex PCR, the repertoire was profiled, and TCRdb retains in-frame clones only, with some absent. The data contain around 35,000 clones, approximately 87% of them singletons. The sample in question was PBMCs, obtained around atezolizumab (anti-PD-L1) treatment. The receptors were sampled from a man between 60 and 75 years old with urothelial cancer.

This clone was detected once. V is TRBV10-1 and J is TRBJ2-1; D is perhaps TRBD2 (5 bases). Trimming removed 3 bases at V and 2 bases at J, with 11 bases between. Germline V gene sequence: CDR1 WNHNN, CDR2 SYGVQD (reference sequence). The CDR3 sequence is 15 residues long. This CDR3 reads CASSDGKSAYNEQFF. CDR3 nucleotide sequence: TGCGCCAGCAGTGACGGGAAATCAGCCTACAATGAGCAGTTCTTC.

The chain links TRBV5-8 to TRBJ1-3; D might be TRBD1 (6 bases). The germline V and J ends were trimmed by 4 bases and 0 bases, with 11 bases remaining between them. The CDR3 contains 15 residues. The germline gives CDR1 SGHTS, CDR2 YDEGEE. The CDR3 DNA follows: TGTGCCAGCAGCCACGACAGGAACTCTGGAAACACCATATATTTT. Amino acids: CASSHDRNSGNTIYF.

CDR3: CASSLGRGQGETQYF. DNA for the CDR3: TGTGCCAGCAGCTTGGGCAGGGGGCAGGGGGAGACCCAGTACTTC. This sequence joins TRBV5-4 and TRBJ2-5, with TRBD1 identical over 8 bases. Germline assignment: CDR1 SGHNT and CDR2 YYREEE (reference sequence). The CDR3 is made up of 15 amino acids. With 0 bases clipped from V and 5 bases from J, the junction kept 6 bases outside the gene matches.

The chain is built from TRBV7-2 and TRBJ2-1, with D uncertain. Germline V gene lookup returns CDR1 SGHTA and CDR2 FQGNSA. V was trimmed by 5 bases and J by 8 bases, leaving 10 bases between them. The CDR3 is made up of 12 amino acids. The CDR3 bases are TGTGCCAGCAGCAAGCGACTTGATGAGCAGTTCTTC. It specifies CASSKRLDEQFF.

CDR3 nucleotide sequence: TGCGCCAGCAGCTTGGAACTAGCGGGAACCGGTACCCCCGAGCAGTACTTC. It codes for CASSLELAGTGTPEQYF. The genes are TRBV5-1 and TRBJ2-7; 10 bases are a match to TRBD2. Germline lookup yields CDR1 SGHRS and CDR2 YFSETQ. This CDR3 region has 17 residues. V trimming: 0 bases; J trimming: 6 bases; junction bases outside the gene matches: 12.

This sequence joins TRBV7-9 and TRBJ2-1; D is uncertain. The CDR3 sequence is 15 residues long. The V gene lost 4 bases and the J gene lost 0 bases, with 10 bases spanning the gap. Per the germline V gene, CDR1 is SEHNR and CDR2 is FQNEAQ (reference sequence). The CDR3: CASSSQSPSYNEQFF. The CDR3 DNA reads TGTGCCAGCAGCTCCCAATCCCCCTCCTACAATGAGCAGTTCTTC.

The chain carries TRBV7-2 and TRBJ2-7; a possible D gene is TRBD2 (5 bases). The ends were cut back, 7 bases at V and 5 bases at J, with 18 bases in the middle. There are 14 residues in the CDR3. Germline loops: CDR1 SGHTA, CDR2 FQGNSA. The CDR3 here is CASTILRGNHEQYF. The CDR3 region has the DNA TGTGCCAGCACCATCCTTAGAGGGAACCACGAGCAGTACTTC.

The V and J genes are TRBV9 and TRBJ2-2, with D possibly matching TRBD2 (6 bases). With 2 bases removed from V and 4 bases from J, the gap between germline ends came to 12 bases. Germline assignment: CDR1 SGDLS and CDR2 YYNGEE. The CDR3 totals 15 residues. CDR3 sequence: CASSVGGTGTGELFF. Written as DNA, the CDR3 is TGTGCCAGCAGCGTTGGGGGGACTGGCACCGGGGAGCTGTTTTTT.

This rearrangement joins TRBV9 to TRBJ1-5; TRBD1 is a possible D gene (6 bases). The germline V and J ends were trimmed by 4 bases and 6 bases, with 17 bases remaining between them. CDR3 length: 15 amino acids. Germline V gene data show CDR1 as SGDLS and CDR2 as YYNGEE. The CDR3 region has the DNA TGTGCCAGCAGCCCCCGGGAGGGGGTTGGTCAGCCCCAGCATTTT. Its translation: CASSPREGVGQPQHF.

CDR3 loop: CASRRPEGATGELFF. The CDR3 DNA reads as TGTGCCAGCAGAAGACCTGAGGGGGCCACCGGGGAGCTGTTTTTT. V usage is TRBV7-3 and J usage is TRBJ2-2, with 7 nucleotides matching TRBD1. The germline V gene has CDR1 SGHTA and CDR2 FQGTGA. The V gene end was trimmed by 6 bases and the J gene end by 4 bases; junction bases not matched to a gene: 8. CDR3 size: 15 residues.

The J gene is TRBJ2-4, the V gene TRBV10-3; TRBD1 matches at 11 bases. This CDR3 spans 16 amino acids. The germline CDR1 and CDR2 sequences are ENHRY and SYGVKD. V was pared by 2 bases and J by 5 bases, with 5 bases of the junction left unmatched. CDR3 sequence: CAISEKDRGLQNIQYF. The CDR3, as DNA: TGTGCCATCAGTGAGAAGGACAGGGGGCTACAAAACATTCAGTACTTC.

Concerning this clone: One junction end does not reproduce the germline sequence, and a read error may be involved. The genes are TRBV28 and TRBJ1-5; 9 bases are shared with TRBD1. CDR3 length: 12 residues. Germline V gene lookup returns CDR1 MDHEN and CDR2 SYDVKM. This CDR3 reads CASSLLQGAVSF. In nucleotides, the CDR3 is TGTGCCAGCAGTTTATTACAGGGGGCGGTTAGTTTT.

The J gene is TRBJ1-6, the V gene TRBV7-2, with D possibly being TRBD1 (5 bases). Germline CDR1 and CDR2: SGHTA and FQGNSA. Trimming stripped 2 bases from V and 3 bases from J, with 11 bases between. CDR3 length: 16 residues. CDR3 sequence: CASSLSDNYYNSPLHF. The DNA of the CDR3 is TGTGCCAGCAGCTTATCGGACAATTACTATAATTCACCCCTCCACTTT.

The genes are TRBV5-1 and TRBJ2-1; 9 bases fit TRBD2. Germline V gene lookup returns CDR1 SGHRS and CDR2 YFSETQ. The ends lost 3 bases at V and 5 bases at J; junction bases unmatched: 9. There are 16 residues in the CDR3. DNA for the CDR3: TGCGCCAGCAGCTCGTCCGGGACTAGCAACAACAATGAGCAGTTCTTC. This translates into CASSSSGTSNNNEQFF.

The rearrangement uses TRBV5-1 and TRBJ2-7, with D unresolved. V lost 7 bases to trimming and J lost 0 bases, with 14 bases between them. The CDR3 totals 14 residues. CDR1 is SGHRS and CDR2 is YFSETQ in the germline V gene. Here the CDR3 DNA reads TGCGCCAGCGCCACCCAGGCCGGCTCCTACGAGCAGTACTTC. This sequence encodes CASATQAGSYEQYF.

The chain is built from TRBV10-3 and TRBJ1-1; 8 bases align to TRBD1. The V and J ends lost 4 bases and 8 bases, in that order; junction bases with no gene match: 9. There are 14 residues in the CDR3. CDR1 and CDR2 from the germline V gene are ENHRY and SYGVKD. DNA of the CDR3: TGTGCCATCAGTGCGTCCCAGGGGGCGGTGGAAGCTTTCTTT. Its translation is CAISASQGAVEAFF.

The chain recombines TRBV29-1 with TRBJ2-7; 12 bases fit TRBD2. The germline V gene encodes CDR1 SQVTM and CDR2 ANQGSEA. There are 14 residues in the CDR3. V shed 3 bases, J shed 5 bases, and the junction held 5 bases outside the gene matches. The CDR3 here is CSVDQGLAGNEQYF. CDR3 sequence (DNA): TGCAGCGTTGACCAAGGACTAGCGGGGAACGAGCAGTACTTC.

The genes are TRBV2 and TRBJ2-3; TRBD2 agrees at 7 bases. The CDR3 consists of 15 residues. Germline V gene lookup returns CDR1 SNHLY and CDR2 FYNNEI. Unmatched junction bases numbered 11, after V lost 4 bases and J lost 7 bases. This CDR3 is CASSGPGGRENTQYF. CDR3 nucleotides: TGTGCCAGCAGTGGACCGGGAGGACGAGAGAATACGCAGTATTTT.

This clone was picked up one time. The rearrangement joins TRBV9 to TRBJ1-4; TRBD1 is a possible D gene (6 bases). The length of the CDR3 is 15 residues. CDR1 SGDLS and CDR2 YYNGEE come from the germline V gene. Trimming cost V 6 bases and J 2 bases, with 14 bases left between them. CDR3 residues: CASTSGAYTNEKLFF. In DNA form, the CDR3 reads TGTGCCAGCACCTCAGGGGCGTATACTAATGAAAAACTGTTTTTT.

This clone has just a few counts. The chain joins TRBV7-3 to TRBJ1-5; D is unresolved. Deletions cut 5 bases from V and 3 bases from J, with 11 bases between. There are 14 residues in the CDR3. Germline-derived CDR1 and CDR2 are SGHTA and FQGTGA. The CDR3 loop is CASSPTGNNQPQHF. The CDR3 DNA reads as TGTGCCAGCAGCCCGACGGGGAACAATCAGCCCCAGCATTTT.

The chain employs TRBV5-1 and TRBJ2-7; D perhaps matches TRBD1 (6 bases). From germline, CDR1 is SGHRS and CDR2 YFSETQ. Trimming took 2 bases from V and 2 from J, leaving 8 bases between them. The CDR3 spans 13 residues. CDR3 loop: CASSLQGTYEQYF. In nucleotides, the CDR3 is TGCGCCAGCAGCTTACAGGGCACCTACGAGCAGTACTTC.

This clone was picked up a small number of times. The V and J genes are TRBV7-2 and TRBJ2-7, with 10 bases fitting TRBD1. CDR3 size: 17 residues. The germline V gene has CDR1 SGHTA and CDR2 FQGNSA. V shed 2 bases and J 1 base; nucleotides not matched to a gene: 8. This CDR3 is CASSLTRTGGGSYEQYF. CDR3 DNA sequence: TGTGCCAGCAGCTTAACTAGGACAGGGGGGGGATCCTACGAGCAGTACTTC.

The chain is built from TRBV19 and TRBJ2-1; the match to TRBD1 covers 8 bases. V lost 7 bases and J lost 4; bases outside the gene matches: 9. CDR1 LNHDA and CDR2 SQIVND come from the germline V gene (reference sequence). CDR3 length equals 15 residues. In nucleotides, the CDR3 is TGTGCCAGTAAAACTACAGGGGGAGGTTACAATGAGCAGTTCTTC. Its translation: CASKTTGGGYNEQFF.

The chain couples TRBV19 to TRBJ1-2; 7 bases agree with TRBD1. The CDR3 has 16 amino acids. Per the germline V gene, CDR1 is LNHDA and CDR2 is SQIVND (reference sequence). V was pared by 7 bases and J by 0 bases, with 11 bases of the junction left unmatched. CDR3 amino acids: CASNSPTGLTNYGYTF. CDR3 DNA: TGTGCCAGTAATTCCCCGACAGGGCTGACTAACTATGGCTACACCTTC.

The V gene is TRBV7-9, the J gene TRBJ2-2; 8 nucleotides agree with TRBD1. Trimming at V came to 1 base and at J to 0 bases, leaving 7 bases not matched to a gene. The CDR3 has 18 residues. CDR1 is SEHNR and CDR2 is FQNEAQ in the germline V gene (reference sequence). CDR3 in amino acids: CASSLVSGQASNTGELFF. In DNA form, the CDR3 reads TGTGCCAGCAGCTTAGTATCGGGACAGGCTTCGAACACCGGGGAGCTGTTTTTT.

This clone came up a few times. V is TRBV6-5 and J is TRBJ1-6; 8 bases map to TRBD1. The V segment lost 5 bases and the J segment 10 bases; nucleotides outside the gene matches: 7. The germline gives CDR1 MNHEY, CDR2 SVGAGI. The length of the CDR3 is 14 residues. CDR3: CASSPGTGLSPLHF. CDR3 nucleotides: TGTGCCAGCAGTCCGGGGACAGGATTGTCACCCCTCCACTTT.

This sequence joins TRBV6-5 and TRBJ2-7; TRBD2 matches at 9 bases. V was clipped by 2 bases and J by 2 bases; unmatched bases: 7. CDR3 length equals 16 residues. CDR1 MNHEY and CDR2 SVGAGI come from the germline V gene. CDR3 sequence reads: CASSYKTSGRTYEQYF. CDR3 DNA sequence: TGTGCCAGCAGTTACAAGACTAGCGGAAGAACCTACGAGCAGTACTTC.

This clone has a single count. The chain joins TRBV7-2 to TRBJ1-3; D unresolved. The CDR3 extends over 16 amino acids. V lost 1 base and J lost 2, with 12 bases in between. The germline V gene encodes CDR1 SGHTA and CDR2 FQGNSA. The CDR3 sequence is CASSLVFSGTGNTIYF. The CDR3 DNA reads TGTGCCAGCAGCTTAGTTTTTTCAGGCACTGGAAACACCATATATTTT.

The chain uses TRBV18 and TRBJ1-3, with TRBD1 matching 9 bases. CDR1 is KGHSH, CDR2 LQKENI, per germline. The J segment lost 0 bases and the V segment lost 3 bases, leaving 12 bases of the junction unmatched. The CDR3 contains 19 residues. For the CDR3, the DNA is TGTGCCAGCTCACCTTTTTCGGGGACAGGGATAAACTCTGGAAACACCATATATTTT. The encoded protein is CASSPFSGTGINSGNTIYF.

The J gene is TRBJ2-1, the V gene TRBV9; D possibly corresponds to TRBD2 (5 bases). The CDR3 contains 13 residues. V lost 6 bases and J lost 9, with 16 bases in between. From germline, CDR1 is SGDLS and CDR2 YYNGEE. The CDR3 sequence is CASTASSHGEQFF. CDR3 DNA sequence: TGTGCCAGCACGGCGTCTAGCCACGGTGAGCAGTTCTTC.